Listed below are T cell receptor beta chains from one sample, sequenced in a study of blood T cell repertoires in COVID-19. The assay was immunoSEQ multiplex PCR, and TCRdb's table has in-frame clones only and misses some. The table shows some 130,000 clones, with 75% to 90% occurring only once. The sample consisted of peripheral blood. These receptors were taken from a man in his sixties with COVID-19, enrolled during active disease. Both conserved end residues are part of each CDR3. Each record gives: clone size, D gene, J gene, V gene, CDR3 DNA, CDR3 protein. A D gene is named only where the DNA matches it firmly. A clone size is listed for some rows: how often the clone was seen (once, few, many), or a class if it is expanded.

NA | TRBD1 | TRBJ1-1 | TRBV14 | TGTGCCAGCAGCCACCTACAACCAGGGGGCGCGGGTCCATTCTTT | CASSHLQPGGAGPFF
NA | NA | TRBJ1-1 | TRBV5-1 | TGCGCCAGCAGCTCTGGGGCGGTGGTGAACACTGAAGCTTTCTTT | CASSSGAVVNTEAFF
once | NA | TRBJ2-3 | TRBV28 | TGTGCCAGCAGTTTGACACCCGGCGGCACAGATACGCAGTATTTT | CASSLTPGGTDTQYF
NA | NA | TRBJ1-1 | TRBV5-1 | TGCGCCAGCAGCTCCCCCGACAGGAGCTTGAACACTGAAGCTTTCTTT | CASSSPDRSLNTEAFF
NA | TRBD1 | TRBJ1-2 | TRBV4-1 | TGCGCCAGCAGCCAGACAGGGGGTAAGGGTGGCTACACCTTC | CASSQTGGKGGYTF
NA | TRBD1 | TRBJ1-4 | TRBV7-2 | TGTGCCAGCAGCTCGGGACAGGGTTATGAAAAACTGTTTTTT | CASSSGQGYEKLFF
NA | TRBD1 | TRBJ2-1 | TRBV3-1/TRBV3-2 | TGTGCCACCCTAGCGGACAGGGGGGATGAGCAGTTCTTC | CATLADRGDEQFF
NA | TRBD1 | TRBJ1-1 | TRBV5-1 | TGCGCCAGCAGCTTGGGGACAGGGCCCATGAACACTGAAGCTTTCTTT | CASSLGTGPMNTEAFF
NA | NA | TRBJ1-4 | TRBV29-1 | TGCAGCGTCCTGGGACGGGAGGGAAAACTGTTTTTT | CSVLGREGKLFF
NA | NA | TRBJ1-2 | TRBV6-5 | TGTGCCAGCAGTTCAGGGGCTAACTATGGCTACACCTTC | CASSSGANYGYTF
NA | NA | TRBJ1-5 | TRBV27 | TGTGCCAGCAGTCTACAGGGTTTAGGGGCAAATCAGCCCCAGCATTTT | CASSLQGLGANQPQHF
NA | TRBD1 | TRBJ1-1 | TRBV14 | TGTGCCAGCAGCCCGACAGGGAAAAATGAAGCTTTCTTT | CASSPTGKNEAFF
NA | TRBD2 | TRBJ2-1 | TRBV27 | TGTGCCAGCAGTACTGGGACTAGGCCCAACAATGAGCAGTTCTTC | CASSTGTRPNNEQFF
NA | TRBD1 | TRBJ1-2 | TRBV28 | TGTGCCAGCAGCGGACAGGGGGCATACTATGGCTACACCTTC | CASSGQGAYYGYTF
NA | NA | TRBJ1-2 | TRBV5-1 | TGCGCCAGCAGCTCGGACAGCTATGGCTACACCTTC | CASSSDSYGYTF
NA | TRBD1 | TRBJ1-4 | TRBV7-2 | TGTGCCAGCAGCTTAGTTAGCAGGGCAGGGGGAAATGAAAAACTGTTTTTT | CASSLVSRAGGNEKLFF
NA | TRBD2 | TRBJ2-1 | TRBV15 | TGTGCCACCAGCAGGGGGCGGGGGGCGGGTGAGCAGTTCTTC | CATSRGRGAGEQFF
NA | TRBD2 | TRBJ2-3 | TRBV3-1/TRBV3-2 | TGTGCCAGCAGCCAAGATCCCGGGGGGGCGTCAGATACGCAGTATTTT | CASSQDPGGASDTQYF
NA | TRBD1 | TRBJ2-5 | TRBV6-6 | TGTGCCAGCAGTACGGGACAGTGGGAAGAGACCCAGTACTTC | CASSTGQWEETQYF
NA | TRBD1 | TRBJ2-7 | TRBV2 | TGTGCCAGCAGGGACAGGGGAGTGGACGAGCAGTACTTC | CASRDRGVDEQYF
NA | NA | TRBJ1-6 | TRBV20-1 | TGCAGTGTCTCGCAGGGACTACTCCTCCACTTT | CSVSQGLLLHF
NA | NA | TRBJ1-2 | TRBV20-1 | TGCAGTGCTAGTGGGGAAGCGGGCTATGGCTACACCTTC | CSASGEAGYGYTF
NA | NA | TRBJ1-1 | TRBV7-2 | TGTGCCAGCAGCTTCCGACAGCACACTGAAGCTTTCTTT | CASSFRQHTEAFF
NA | NA | TRBJ1-2 | TRBV27 | TGTGCCAGCAGTTTAATGGGGGGAGGCTACACCTTC | CASSLMGGGYTF
NA | NA | TRBJ1-3 | TRBV5-1 | TGCGCCAGCAGCTTGGAAGGGGGAAAGGACACCATATATTTT | CASSLEGGKDTIYF
NA | NA | TRBJ1-2 | TRBV6-5 | TGTGCCAGCAACCCTATAGGGGAGGTTAGTGGCTACACCTTC | CASNPIGEVSGYTF
once | TRBD1 | TRBJ2-1 | TRBV7-3 | TGTGCCAGCAGCTTAGGGACAGGGGGCTCCTATTTCAATGAGCAGTTCTTC | CASSLGTGGSYFNEQFF
NA | TRBD1 | TRBJ1-2 | TRBV19 | TGTGCCACTCAACAGGGGCCAAGCGGCTACACCTTC | CATQQGPSGYTF
NA | TRBD1 | TRBJ2-7 | TRBV14 | TGTGCCAGCAGCCAAACAGGGGAAACCTACGAGCAGTACTTC | CASSQTGETYEQYF
NA | NA | TRBJ2-7 | TRBV10-3 | TGTGCCATCGGAACCTTCGGGGGTGGCTCTCACGAGCAGTACTTC | CAIGTFGGGSHEQYF
NA | NA | TRBJ1-5 | TRBV2 | TGTGCCAGCACCCGGGACACCCAGAATCAGCCCCAGCATTTT | CASTRDTQNQPQHF
NA | NA | TRBJ1-2 | TRBV11-2 | TGTGCCAGCAGCTTAGATCCGGCAGGACTAGACTATGGCTACACCTTC | CASSLDPAGLDYGYTF
NA | TRBD1 | TRBJ2-5 | TRBV19 | TGTGCCAGTACCGAACAGGGGGGTCTAGAGGAGACCCAGTACTTC | CASTEQGGLEETQYF
NA | TRBD2 | TRBJ2-5 | TRBV5-1 | TGCGCCAGCAGCGGTAGCGGGGGACACGAAGAGACCCAGTACTTC | CASSGSGGHEETQYF
NA | NA | TRBJ1-6 | TRBV30 | TGTGCCTGGAGTGACAGTACTAATTCACCCCTCCACTTT | CAWSDSTNSPLHF
NA | NA | TRBJ1-5 | TRBV7-2 | TGTGCCAGCTCCGAACAGCGGGGCAATCAGCCCCAGCATTTT | CASSEQRGNQPQHF
NA | NA | TRBJ1-1 | TRBV11-2 | TGTGCCAGCAGCTTAGTTGGGGGCCGGCTGAACACTGAAGCTTTCTTT | CASSLVGGRLNTEAFF
few | NA | TRBJ1-2 | TRBV5-1 | TGCGCCAGCAGCTTGAGCGGACCTAACTATGGCTACACCTTC | CASSLSGPNYGYTF
once | TRBD1 | TRBJ2-3 | TRBV7-9 | TGTGCCAGCAGCTTAGGGACAGGGGGCTGGGCAGATACGCAGTATTTT | CASSLGTGGWADTQYF
NA | TRBD1 | TRBJ1-4 | TRBV9 | TGTGCCAGCAGTGCGGACAGGGTTTATGAAAAACTGTTTTTT | CASSADRVYEKLFF
NA | NA | TRBJ1-6 | TRBV19 | TGTGCCAGCGCCGGGGGCTATAATTCACCCCTCCACTTT | CASAGGYNSPLHF
NA | TRBD1 | TRBJ2-7 | TRBV6-5 | TGTGCCAGCAGGTCTGACAGGGGTCCTTCCTACGAGCAGTACTTC | CASRSDRGPSYEQYF
once | TRBD2 | TRBJ2-2 | TRBV6-5 | TGTGCCAGCAGACTGGGACTAGCCGGGGAGCTGTTTTTT | CASRLGLAGELFF
NA | NA | TRBJ1-1 | TRBV19 | TGTGCCAGTAAGGGGGTCAGCAGGGCGGGTCCTGAAGCTTTCTTT | CASKGVSRAGPEAFF
NA | NA | TRBJ1-6 | TRBV10-3 | TGTGCCATCAGTGAGTCGGGGACAATCTCCTATAATTCACCCCTCCACTTT | CAISESGTISYNSPLHF
NA | TRBD1 | TRBJ2-1 | TRBV18 | TGTGCCAGCTCACCCTGGGACAGGAACAATGAGCAGTTCTTC | CASSPWDRNNEQFF
NA | TRBD1 | TRBJ1-2 | TRBV19 | TGTGCCAGTAGTATAAATACAGGGGGCGCGAACTATGGCTACACCTTC | CASSINTGGANYGYTF
NA | NA | TRBJ1-2 | TRBV2 | TGTGCCAGCATTCGCCCCCCGAACTATTATGGCTACACCTTC | CASIRPPNYYGYTF
NA | TRBD1 | TRBJ1-3 | TRBV18 | TGTGCCAGCTCACCACTGGGACAGAGCTCTGGAAACACCATATATTTT | CASSPLGQSSGNTIYF
NA | NA | TRBJ2-7 | TRBV7-9 | TGTGCCAGCAGCCCCTCAAGGGAGAGCCCATACTTC | CASSPSRESPYF
NA | TRBD1 | TRBJ1-2 | TRBV6-1 | TGTGCCAGCAGTGACCCAACGGGACAGGGGGTAGGTGGCTACACCTTC | CASSDPTGQGVGGYTF
NA | NA | TRBJ1-4 | TRBV29-1 | TGCAGCGTTGGGCGGGGCAGTAATGAAAAACTGTTTTTT | CSVGRGSNEKLFF
NA | NA | TRBJ1-2 | TRBV2 | TGTGCCAGCAAATCTGGCTCACTGGGGCTTGAAACTAACTATGGCTACACCTTC | CASKSGSLGLETNYGYTF
NA | NA | TRBJ1-6 | TRBV30 | TGTGCCTGGAGTGTACTGGAGGAATTTCGTTCACCCCTCCACTTT | CAWSVLEEFRSPLHF
NA | NA | TRBJ2-3 | TRBV19 | TGTGCCAGTAGTTCTCAGGGGACGGGGGATACGCAGTATTTT | CASSSQGTGDTQYF
NA | TRBD2 | TRBJ2-3 | TRBV28 | TGTGCCAGCAGTTCGGGACTAGCGAGCACAGATACGCAGTATTTT | CASSSGLASTDTQYF
NA | NA | TRBJ2-7 | TRBV6-5 | TGTGCCAGCAGGGAGGGACCCTCCTACGAGCAGTACTTC | CASREGPSYEQYF
NA | TRBD2 | TRBJ2-3 | TRBV7-9 | TGTGCCAGCAGCCGAAGCGGGGCCACAGATACGCAGTATTTT | CASSRSGATDTQYF
NA | TRBD1 | TRBJ2-1 | TRBV7-6 | TGTGCCAGCAGTCCTTGGACAGGGGAGAACTACAATGAGCAGTTCTTC | CASSPWTGENYNEQFF